These T cell receptor beta chains were read from a single sample in a study of shared clonotypes between healthy human individuals. Assay: immunoSEQ multiplex PCR; the TCRdb copy retains only in-frame clones and omits some. The sample lists about 2.4 million clones; over 85% were seen once. The sample was naive CD4+ T cells from PBMCs. These receptors originate from a man between 18 and 29 years old in good health. Some clones in this sample may be carry-over from other donors' samples. The CDR3 runs from the conserved cysteine through the conserved F or W. A D gene is named only where the DNA matches it firmly. A row's size may be missing; if present it is once, few, many or a size class.

abundance: -
d_gene: -
j_gene: TRBJ1-2
v_gene: TRBV28
CDR3nt: TGTGCCAGCAGCTACGCCGCATTCAGGGGCTACACCTTC
CDR3aa: CASSYAAFRGYTF

abundance: -
d_gene: TRBD2
j_gene: TRBJ2-5
v_gene: TRBV6-5
CDR3nt: TGTGCCAGCAGTTACTCGAGTCTAGCGGGAGCTGGGACCCAGTACTTC
CDR3aa: CASSYSSLAGAGTQYF

abundance: -
d_gene: -
j_gene: TRBJ1-5
v_gene: TRBV5-8
CDR3nt: TGTGCCAGCAGCTTGAAGGGTTATGGGCGGCCCCAGCATTTT
CDR3aa: CASSLKGYGRPQHF

abundance: -
d_gene: TRBD1
j_gene: TRBJ2-2
v_gene: TRBV5-1
CDR3nt: TGCGCCAGCAGCTTGCTGACAGGGGCCGGGGAGCTGTTTTTT
CDR3aa: CASSLLTGAGELFF

abundance: -
d_gene: TRBD1
j_gene: TRBJ2-2
v_gene: TRBV14
CDR3nt: TGTGCCAGCAGCCGCAACAGGGGCACCGGGGAGCTGTTTTTT
CDR3aa: CASSRNRGTGELFF

abundance: -
d_gene: -
j_gene: TRBJ2-1
v_gene: TRBV7-3
CDR3nt: TGTGCCAGCAGCCCGGGACAACTAAATGAGCAGTTCTTC
CDR3aa: CASSPGQLNEQFF

abundance: -
d_gene: TRBD1
j_gene: TRBJ2-7
v_gene: TRBV27
CDR3nt: TGTGCCAGCAGTTTTCTGACAGGGGGGCCCTACGAGCAGTACTTC
CDR3aa: CASSFLTGGPYEQYF

abundance: -
d_gene: -
j_gene: TRBJ1-5
v_gene: TRBV28
CDR3nt: TGTGCCAGCAGTTTACTCCATAGCAATCAGCCCCAGCATTTT
CDR3aa: CASSLLHSNQPQHF

abundance: -
d_gene: -
j_gene: TRBJ2-1
v_gene: TRBV7-9
CDR3nt: TGTGCCAGCAGCTCGTGGGTCAATGAGCAGTTCTTC
CDR3aa: CASSSWVNEQFF

abundance: -
d_gene: TRBD2
j_gene: TRBJ2-1
v_gene: TRBV9
CDR3nt: TGTGCCAGCAGCATCCTAGCGGGAGCCTACAATGAGCAGTTCTTC
CDR3aa: CASSILAGAYNEQFF

abundance: -
d_gene: -
j_gene: TRBJ2-2
v_gene: TRBV27
CDR3nt: TGTGCCAGCAGTTACAGTGCCCACGGGAACACCGGGGAGCTGTTTTTT
CDR3aa: CASSYSAHGNTGELFF

abundance: few
d_gene: -
j_gene: TRBJ1-1
v_gene: TRBV10-1
CDR3nt: TGCGCCAGCAGCCGCGGACTTTTGGCCGGCACTGAAGCTTTCTTT
CDR3aa: CASSRGLLAGTEAFF

abundance: once
d_gene: -
j_gene: TRBJ1-3
v_gene: TRBV19
CDR3nt: TGTGCCAGTAGTATTGGAGCAGTAGGAAACACCATATATTTT
CDR3aa: CASSIGAVGNTIYF

abundance: -
d_gene: -
j_gene: TRBJ2-7
v_gene: TRBV30
CDR3nt: TGTGCCTGGGCACTGGGTAGCTTTTCCTACGAGCAGTACTTC
CDR3aa: CAWALGSFSYEQYF

abundance: -
d_gene: -
j_gene: TRBJ2-7
v_gene: TRBV5-8
CDR3nt: TGTGCCAGCAGCCGTCCCAGGGCATCGGGGTACTACGAGCAGTACTTC
CDR3aa: CASSRPRASGYYEQYF

abundance: -
d_gene: -
j_gene: TRBJ2-1
v_gene: TRBV7-2
CDR3nt: TGTGCCAGCAGCTTAGCGGCTTCCTACAATGAGCAGTTCTTC
CDR3aa: CASSLAASYNEQFF

abundance: -
d_gene: -
j_gene: TRBJ1-4
v_gene: TRBV11-2
CDR3nt: TGTGCCAGCAGCGAAATCCTGAGGGAAAAACTGTTTTTT
CDR3aa: CASSEILREKLFF